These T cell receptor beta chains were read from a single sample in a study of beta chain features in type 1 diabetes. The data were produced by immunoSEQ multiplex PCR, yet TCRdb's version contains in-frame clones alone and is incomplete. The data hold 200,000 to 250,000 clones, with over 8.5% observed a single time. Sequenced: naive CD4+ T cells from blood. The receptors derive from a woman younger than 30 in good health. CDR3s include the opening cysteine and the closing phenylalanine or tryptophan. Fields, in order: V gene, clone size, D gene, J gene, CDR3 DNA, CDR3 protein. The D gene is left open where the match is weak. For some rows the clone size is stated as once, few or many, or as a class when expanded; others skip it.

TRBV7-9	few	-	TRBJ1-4	TGTGCCAGCAGCTTACTGAGGTCCCACGATGAAAAACTGTTTTTT	CASSLLRSHDEKLFF
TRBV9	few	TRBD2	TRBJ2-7	TGTGCCAGCAGCGTAGGAACCGGATCTAGCGGGGATTTCGAGCAGTACTTC	CASSVGTGSSGDFEQYF
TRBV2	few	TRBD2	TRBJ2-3	TGTGCCAGCAGAGCGCTAGCGGGAGGAACAGATACGCAGTATTTT	CASRALAGGTDTQYF
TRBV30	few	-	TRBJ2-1	TGTGCCTGGACGGTGAACAATGAGCAGTTCTTC	CAWTVNNEQFF
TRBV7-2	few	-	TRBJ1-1	TGTGCCAGCAGCTTACGCAGGGGCACTGAAGCTTTCTTT	CASSLRRGTEAFF
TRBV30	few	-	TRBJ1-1	TGTGCCTGGAGGACAGGTGGTGAAGCTTTCTTT	CAWRTGGEAFF
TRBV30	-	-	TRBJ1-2	TGTGCCTGGTTCTACGGACAGAATGGCTACACCTTC	CAWFYGQNGYTF
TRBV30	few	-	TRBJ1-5	TGTGCCTGGAGTGCACAGACGAATCAGCCCCAGCATTTT	CAWSAQTNQPQHF
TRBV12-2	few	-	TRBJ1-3	TGTGCAAGTCGCTTAGCGAGGTTCCGGGACAGGGTTTCTGGAAACACCATATATTTT	CASRLARFRDRVSGNTIYF
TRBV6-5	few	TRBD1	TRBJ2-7	TGTGCCAGCAGTAAACGACAGGGCCTCTTGGAGCAGTACTTC	CASSKRQGLLEQYF
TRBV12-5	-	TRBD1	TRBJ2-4	TGTGCTAGTGGTTTGGCCCGACAGGGTCTAGCCAAAAACATTCAGTACTTC	CASGLARQGLAKNIQYF
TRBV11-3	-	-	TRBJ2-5	TGTGCCAGCAGCTCAGATACCGGGAGCCAAGAGACCCAGTACTTC	CASSSDTGSQETQYF
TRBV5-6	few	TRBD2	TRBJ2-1	TGTGCCAGCAGCTCCTTAGCGGGAGGGAGCTCCTACAATGAGCAGTTCTTC	CASSSLAGGSSYNEQFF
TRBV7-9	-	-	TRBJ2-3	TGTGCCAGCAGGGAGGGCGGGAGCACAGATACGCAGTATTTT	CASREGGSTDTQYF
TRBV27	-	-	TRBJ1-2	TGTGCCAGCAGTTTTGCCTCCGAGGGCTATGGCTACACCTTC	CASSFASEGYGYTF
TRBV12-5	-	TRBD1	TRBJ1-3	TGTGCTAGTGCCGCCACAGGGGCTGGAAACACCATATATTTT	CASAATGAGNTIYF
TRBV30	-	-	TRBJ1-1	TGTGCCTGGAGTGTCTTAACTGAAGCTTTCTTT	CAWSVLTEAFF
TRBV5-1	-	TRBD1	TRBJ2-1	TGCGCCAGCAGCTTGAGACCCGTCGGACAGGGGAGATTTAACAATGAGCAGTTCTTC	CASSLRPVGQGRFNNEQFF